These 30 T cell receptor beta chains share one sample of origin, sequenced in a study of T cell responses to AZD1222 COVID-19 vaccine. This table comes from immunoSEQ multiplex PCR, and its TCRdb copy is limited to in-frame clones, with some not included. The table has 100,000 to 130,000 clones, 70% to 90% seen once. Sequenced here: peripheral blood, sampled 28 days after the second AZD1222 dose. These receptor sequences come from an adult who received the AZD1222 COVID-19 vaccine.

The genes are TRBV5-4 and TRBJ1-2; no firm D call. CDR1 is SGHNT and CDR2 is YYREEE in the germline V gene (reference sequence). This CDR3 has 15 amino acids. The V and J ends lost 5 bases and 0 bases respectively, with 14 bases between them. The CDR3 spells CASRSSSGANYGYTF. The CDR3 DNA sequence: TGTGCCAGCAGATCTTCATCGGGTGCTAACTATGGCTACACCTTC.

The chain is built from TRBV29-1 and TRBJ2-7; 10 nucleotides match TRBD1. CDR1 is SQVTM, CDR2 ANQGSEA, per germline. CDR3 length: 15 residues. The V and J ends lost 4 bases and 3 bases, in that order; junction bases with no gene match: 9. The CDR3 reads CSVGGQGFVDYEQYF. Here the CDR3 DNA reads TGCAGCGTTGGGGGACAGGGGTTCGTGGACTACGAGCAGTACTTC.

V is TRBV5-5 and J is TRBJ2-7; D remains unclear. V shed 1 base and J shed 2 bases, with 10 bases lying between them. CDR3 length equals 14 residues. The germline V gene encodes CDR1 SGHKS and CDR2 YYEKEE (reference sequence). The CDR3 loop is CASSLSGQTYEQYF. The CDR3 coding sequence is TGTGCCAGCAGCTTGTCGGGCCAGACCTACGAGCAGTACTTC. Filled out from reference TRBV5-5 and TRBJ2-7, the complete variable domain reads DAGVTQSPTHLIKTRGQQVTLRCSPISGHKSVSWYQQVLGQGPQFIFQYYEKEERGRGNFPDRFSARQFPNYSSELNVNALLLGDSALYLCASSLSGQTYEQYFGPGTRLTVT.

This clone was seen a single time. This rearrangement joins TRBV19 to TRBJ2-1; 9 nucleotides line up with TRBD1. Germline assignment: CDR1 LNHDA and CDR2 SQIVND (reference sequence). The CDR3 is made up of 15 amino acids. The ends lost 5 bases at V and 8 bases at J; junction bases unmatched: 10. The chain's CDR3 is CASSEPGQGRDEQFF. The CDR3 DNA sequence: TGTGCCAGTAGTGAACCGGGACAGGGAAGGGATGAGCAGTTCTTC.

The chain carries TRBV5-1 and TRBJ1-4, with a weak D call TRBD1 (5 bases). The length of the CDR3 is 15 residues. Germline V gene lookup returns CDR1 SGHRS and CDR2 YFSETQ. V was trimmed by 4 bases and J by 2 bases, leaving 12 bases between them. The CDR3 coding sequence is TGCGCCAGCAGCCGGGACCTGGGTACTAATGAAAAACTGTTTTTT. This gives the protein CASSRDLGTNEKLFF.

In nucleotides, the CDR3 is TGTGCCAGCAGACCCCGAAAAGGGGAAGCTTTCTTT. It yields the protein CASRPRKGEAFF. This sequence joins TRBV6-5 and TRBJ1-1; D is unresolved. This CDR3 comprises 12 residues. V gave up 6 bases and J gave up 8 bases, with 13 bases separating them. CDR1 and CDR2 from the germline V gene are MNHEY and SVGAGI.

This chain uses TRBV2 with TRBJ2-2, with D possibly being TRBD2 (6 bases). Trimming removed 10 bases at V and 3 bases at J, with 15 bases between. Germline V gene lookup returns CDR1 SNHLY and CDR2 FYNNEI. The CDR3 length is 14 residues. The CDR3 spells CATPSGGYTGELFF. The CDR3 DNA follows: TGTGCCACTCCCAGTGGGGGGTACACCGGGGAGCTGTTTTTT.

The chain carries TRBV10-3 and TRBJ1-6, with 9 bases matching TRBD1. The length of the CDR3 is 15 residues. The ends lost 8 bases at V and 10 bases at J; junction bases unmatched: 12. The germline V gene has CDR1 ENHRY and CDR2 SYGVKD. CDR3 sequence (DNA): TGTGCCATCGCGATCGGGACAGGGAAGAACTCACCCCTCCACTTT. Its protein product is CAIAIGTGKNSPLHF.

This clone was observed a few times. The V and J genes are TRBV3-1 (or the pseudogene TRBV3-2) and TRBJ1-1; D perhaps matches TRBD1 (5 bases). From germline, CDR1 is LGHDT and CDR2 YNNKEL (reference sequence). The CDR3 runs to 16 residues. Trimming left V 1 base short and J 1 base short, with 13 bases between. This CDR3 is CASSQAHGGWNTEAFF. CDR3 bases: TGTGCCAGCAGCCAAGCGCACGGGGGGTGGAACACTGAAGCTTTCTTT.

V gene TRBV27 combines with J gene TRBJ1-2; tentative D call: TRBD1 (5 bases). The length of the CDR3 is 14 residues. The V gene lost 5 bases and the J gene lost 6 bases, with 16 bases spanning the gap. Germline lookup yields CDR1 MNHEY and CDR2 SMNVEV (reference sequence). The chain's CDR3 is CASSPSAGRHGYTF. CDR3 DNA: TGTGCCAGCAGTCCCTCGGCGGGGCGGCATGGCTACACCTTC.

The chain employs TRBV28 and TRBJ1-1; D may be TRBD1 (5 bases). The V end lost 3 bases, the J end lost 5 bases, and 13 bases lay between the germline ends. This CDR3 is 14 amino acids long. The V gene's germline CDR1 is MDHEN and CDR2 SYDVKM. CDR3 region: CASSLSWGGTEAFF. The CDR3 nucleotides read TGTGCCAGCAGTTTGTCATGGGGGGGAACTGAAGCTTTCTTT. Full variable domain (outside the CDR3, taken from reference TRBV28 and TRBJ1-1): DVKVTQSSRYLVKRTGEKVFLECVQDMDHENMFWYRQDPGLGLRLIYFSYDVKMKEKGDIPEGYSVSREKKERFSLILESASTNQTSMYLCASSLSWGGTEAFFGQGTRLTVV.

The rearrangement uses TRBV5-8 and TRBJ1-4; the D gene is possibly TRBD1 (5 bases). CDR1 is SGHTS and CDR2 is YDEGEE in the germline V gene. Trimming removed 0 bases from V and 6 bases from J, with 12 bases in between. The CDR3 is 15 amino acids. This CDR3 is CASSLAGGMDEKLFF. As DNA, the CDR3 is TGTGCCAGCAGCTTGGCCGGGGGGATGGATGAAAAACTGTTTTTT.

The sample holds one count of this clone. The V call is TRBV3-1 (or the pseudogene TRBV3-2), the J call TRBJ1-2, with D possibly being TRBD1 (5 bases). The CDR3 loop spans 13 amino acids. Trimming took off 0 bases at V and 4 bases at J, with 6 bases between the two ends. CDR1 is LGHDT, CDR2 YNNKEL, per germline (reference sequence). CDR3 sequence reads: CASSQDGTYGYTF. The CDR3 DNA follows: TGTGCCAGCAGCCAAGACGGGACCTATGGCTACACCTTC.

The chain couples TRBV9 to TRBJ1-1, with D possibly matching TRBD1 (6 bases). Trimming removed 3 bases from V and 1 base from J, with 13 bases in between. CDR3 length: 15 amino acids. CDR1 and CDR2 from the germline V gene are SGDLS and YYNGEE. In DNA form, the CDR3 reads TGTGCCAGCAGCGCCTCCGGGACACAGAACACTGAAGCTTTCTTT. Translated: CASSASGTQNTEAFF.

The chain recombines TRBV2 with TRBJ2-7; D may be TRBD1 or TRBD2 (5 bases each). The CDR3 runs 13 residues. CDR1 is SNHLY, CDR2 FYNNEI, per germline. V dropped 8 bases and J dropped 6 bases, with 17 bases sitting between them. The CDR3 region has the DNA TGTGCCAGCTTACCGGGACCATGGAGCGAGCAGTACTTC. Translation gives CASLPGPWSEQYF.

The chain combines TRBV24-1 with TRBJ2-5; D is possibly TRBD1 (5 bases). V lost 5 bases and J 2 bases, leaving 8 bases between the germline ends. This CDR3 has 13 residues. Per the germline V gene, CDR1 is KGHDR and CDR2 is SFDVKD. The CDR3 protein is CATSGQNQETQYF. The CDR3 DNA reads as TGTGCCACCAGTGGACAGAATCAAGAGACCCAGTACTTC.

V and J are TRBV3-1 (or the pseudogene TRBV3-2) and TRBJ2-3, with TRBD2 identical over 9 bases. CDR3 length: 17 residues. Per germline, CDR1 LGHDT and CDR2 YNNKEL (reference sequence). V lost 0 bases and J lost 0; bases outside the gene matches: 4. Here the CDR3 reads CASSQDSLAGSTDTQYF. In DNA form, the CDR3 reads TGTGCCAGCAGCCAAGATAGCCTAGCGGGGAGCACAGATACGCAGTATTTT.

The V and J genes are TRBV6-1 and TRBJ1-3, with no clear D. Germline values: CDR1 MNHNS, CDR2 SASEGT. This CDR3 is built from 15 residues. Trimming cost V 3 bases and J 0 bases, with 9 bases left between them. CDR3 in DNA: TGTGCCAGCAGTGAGGCGGTAGTCTCTGGAAACACCATATATTTT. Translated, it gives CASSEAVVSGNTIYF.

This rearrangement joins TRBV11-2 to TRBJ2-7; perhaps TRBD1 as D (5 bases). V was clipped by 11 bases and J by 0 bases, with 17 bases between them. In germline, CDR1 is SGHAT, CDR2 FQNNGV. The CDR3 covers 14 residues. For the CDR3, the DNA is TGTGCCGGGGCATCAGTTCAGGGCTCCTACGAGCAGTACTTC. This codes for CAGASVQGSYEQYF.

This clone was seen only a few times. The CDR3 does not close with the conserved phenylalanine or tryptophan, likely indicating a read error. The DNA is omitted, as the CDR3 cannot be located on it reliably, and the CDR3 follows TCRdb's listing. The rearrangement uses TRBV12-3 or TRBV12-4 and TRBJ1-3; whether TRBD1, the table's D call, matches the DNA was not checked. The CDR3 length is 11 residues, termini included. Here the CDR3 reads CASSSGTGDQI.

The chain recombines TRBV28 with TRBJ1-2; 9 bases agree with TRBD1. J lost 8 bases, V lost 6 bases, and 7 bases had no gene match. Germline lookup yields CDR1 MDHEN and CDR2 SYDVKM. The CDR3 runs to 13 residues. The CDR3 region is CASSAQGAQGYTF. CDR3 DNA: TGTGCCAGCAGCGCACAGGGGGCTCAGGGCTACACCTTC.

This chain uses TRBV28 with TRBJ1-1; 12 bases map to TRBD1. Germline-derived CDR1 and CDR2 are MDHEN and SYDVKM. V was pared by 7 bases and J by 4 bases, with 7 bases of the junction left unmatched. The CDR3 loop spans 15 amino acids. The CDR3 DNA reads as TGTGCCAGCACCCCGGGACAGGGGGCTTTCACTGAAGCTTTCTTT. This translates into CASTPGQGAFTEAFF.

Written as DNA, the CDR3 is TGTGCCAGCAGTTACTCGGGACAGCAGAGCTCCTACGAGCAGTACTTC. Residues: CASSYSGQQSSYEQYF. The gene calls are TRBV6-5 and TRBJ2-7; the match to TRBD1 covers 7 bases. J was trimmed by 0 bases and V by 0 bases; bases with no gene match: 5. The CDR3 loop spans 16 amino acids. CDR1 and CDR2 (germline): MNHEY, SVGAGI.

This rearrangement joins TRBV5-4 to TRBJ2-1, with D maybe TRBD1 (6 bases). CDR1 and CDR2 from the germline V gene are SGHNT and YYREEE (reference sequence). Trimming stripped 1 base from V and 4 bases from J, with 9 bases between. The CDR3 has 14 residues. The chain's CDR3 is CASSLPGAYNEQFF. The CDR3 bases are TGTGCCAGCAGCTTGCCAGGGGCGTACAATGAGCAGTTCTTC.

The chain recombines TRBV6-4 with TRBJ2-1; 7 nucleotides align to TRBD2. In germline, CDR1 is MRHNA, CDR2 SNTAGT. This CDR3 is built from 14 residues. The junction had 9 bases not matched to a gene; V was cut back by 3 bases and J by 10 bases. CDR3 coding DNA: TGTGCCAGCAGTGAGGGGGGGACCCCCGGCGAGCAGTTCTTC. Translated, it gives CASSEGGTPGEQFF.

The chain carries TRBV3-1 (or the pseudogene TRBV3-2) and TRBJ1-5; TRBD1 is a possible D gene (5 bases). The germline V gene has CDR1 LGHDT and CDR2 YNNKEL (reference sequence). The V end lost 1 base, the J end lost 7 bases, and 23 bases lay between the germline ends. The CDR3 is 18 residues long. The CDR3 here is CASSQGWRPRQGDQPQHF. CDR3 in DNA: TGTGCCAGCAGCCAAGGCTGGCGCCCACGCCAGGGTGACCAGCCCCAGCATTTT.

This sequence joins TRBV6-2 or TRBV6-3 and TRBJ2-7; D gene ambiguous. The CDR3 runs to 16 residues. Germline-derived CDR1 and CDR2 are MNHEY and SVGEGT. V was pared by 0 bases and J by 0 bases, with 12 bases between. The CDR3 DNA is TGTGCCAGCAGTTACTCGACCTCAGACTTCTCCTACGAGCAGTACTTC. This sequence encodes CASSYSTSDFSYEQYF.

This rearrangement joins TRBV7-8 to TRBJ2-7; D unclear. V was pared by 4 bases and J by 7 bases, with 11 bases between. Germline CDR1 and CDR2: SGHVS and FQNEAQ. This CDR3 contains 12 residues. The CDR3 DNA reads as TGTGCCAGCAGCTCGGTCACCGGGGAGCAGTACTTC. It encodes CASSSVTGEQYF.

The rearrangement joins TRBV28 to TRBJ2-3; D possibly matches TRBD1 or TRBD2 (7 bases each). Trimming pared 5 bases from V and 0 bases from J, leaving 18 bases between. Germline V CDR1 and CDR2: MDHEN, SYDVKM. CDR3 length: 17 amino acids. Here the CDR3 DNA reads TGTGCCAGCAGTCCCCTATGGGAGGGGGCCAGCACAGATACGCAGTATTTT. Its protein is CASSPLWEGASTDTQYF.

The chain uses TRBV27 and TRBJ1-2, with TRBD1 matching over 9 bases. The CDR3 spans 15 residues. After removal of 2 bases from V and 6 bases from J, the junction contained 7 bases not matched to a gene. The V gene's germline CDR1 is MNHEY and CDR2 SMNVEV (reference sequence). The CDR3 nucleotides are TGTGCCAGCAGTTTAAATGTGGGACAGGGCAATGGCTACACCTTC. Translation: CASSLNVGQGNGYTF.